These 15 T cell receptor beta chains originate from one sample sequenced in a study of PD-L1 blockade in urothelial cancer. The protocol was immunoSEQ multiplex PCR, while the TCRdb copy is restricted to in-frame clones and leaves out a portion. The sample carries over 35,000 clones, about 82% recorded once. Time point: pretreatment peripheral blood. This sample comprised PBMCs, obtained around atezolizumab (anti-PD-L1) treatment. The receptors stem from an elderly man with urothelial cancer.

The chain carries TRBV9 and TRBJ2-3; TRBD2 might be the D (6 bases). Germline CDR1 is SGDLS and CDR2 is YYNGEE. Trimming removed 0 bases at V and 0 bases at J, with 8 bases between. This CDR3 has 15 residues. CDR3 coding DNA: TGTGCCAGCAGCGTAGGCGGGGTCAGCACAGATACGCAGTATTTT. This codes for CASSVGGVSTDTQYF.

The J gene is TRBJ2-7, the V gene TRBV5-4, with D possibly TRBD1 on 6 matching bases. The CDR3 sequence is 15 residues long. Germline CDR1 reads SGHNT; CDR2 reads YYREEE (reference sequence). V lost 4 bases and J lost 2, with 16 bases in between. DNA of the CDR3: TGTGCCAGCAGCCCCGGACAGCAAAAGGCCTACGAGCAGTACTTC. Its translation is CASSPGQQKAYEQYF. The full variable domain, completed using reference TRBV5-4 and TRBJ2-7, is ETGVTQSPTHLIKTRGQQVTLRCSSQSGHNTVSWYQQALGQGPQFIFQYYREEENGRGNFPPRFSGLQFPNYSSELNVNALELDDSALYLCASSPGQQKAYEQYFGPGTRLTVT.

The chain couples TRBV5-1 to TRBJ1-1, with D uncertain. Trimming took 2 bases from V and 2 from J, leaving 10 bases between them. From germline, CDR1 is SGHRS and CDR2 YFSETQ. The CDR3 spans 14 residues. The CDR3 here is CASSFRQGNTEAFF. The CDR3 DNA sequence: TGCGCCAGCAGCTTCAGGCAAGGTAACACTGAAGCTTTCTTT.

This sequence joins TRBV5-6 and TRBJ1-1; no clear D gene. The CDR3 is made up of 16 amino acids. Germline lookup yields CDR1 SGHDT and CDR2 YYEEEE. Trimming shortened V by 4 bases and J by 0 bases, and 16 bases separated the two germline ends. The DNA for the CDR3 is TGTGCCAGCAGCCACGGCGGGGTACGCATGAACACTGAAGCTTTCTTT. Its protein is CASSHGGVRMNTEAFF.

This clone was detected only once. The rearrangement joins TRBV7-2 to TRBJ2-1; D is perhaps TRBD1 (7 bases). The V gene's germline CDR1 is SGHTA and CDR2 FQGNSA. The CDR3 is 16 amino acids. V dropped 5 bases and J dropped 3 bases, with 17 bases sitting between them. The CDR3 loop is CASSRRGTDIYNEQFF. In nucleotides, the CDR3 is TGTGCCAGCAGCCGGAGGGGGACAGACATCTACAATGAGCAGTTCTTC.

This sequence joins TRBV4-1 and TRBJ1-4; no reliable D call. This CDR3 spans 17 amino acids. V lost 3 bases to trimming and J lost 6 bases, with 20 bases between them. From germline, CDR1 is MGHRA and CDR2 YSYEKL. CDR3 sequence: CASSHRTSYPGDEKLFF. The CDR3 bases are TGCGCCAGCAGCCACCGTACATCCTACCCCGGGGATGAAAAACTGTTTTTT.

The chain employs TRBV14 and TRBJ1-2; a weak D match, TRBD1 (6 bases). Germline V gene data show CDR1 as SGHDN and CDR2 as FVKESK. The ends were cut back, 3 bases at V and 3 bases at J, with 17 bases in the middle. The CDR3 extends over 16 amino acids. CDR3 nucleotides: TGTGCCAGCAGCCACGTACAGGGCGTGTGGGACTATGGCTACACCTTC. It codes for CASSHVQGVWDYGYTF.

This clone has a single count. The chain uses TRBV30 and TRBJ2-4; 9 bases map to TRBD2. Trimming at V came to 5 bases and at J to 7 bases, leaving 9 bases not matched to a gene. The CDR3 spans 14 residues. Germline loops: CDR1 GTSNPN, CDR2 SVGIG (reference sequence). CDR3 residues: CAWARGLAGNIQYF. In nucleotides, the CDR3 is TGTGCCTGGGCCAGGGGCCTAGCGGGGAACATTCAGTACTTC.

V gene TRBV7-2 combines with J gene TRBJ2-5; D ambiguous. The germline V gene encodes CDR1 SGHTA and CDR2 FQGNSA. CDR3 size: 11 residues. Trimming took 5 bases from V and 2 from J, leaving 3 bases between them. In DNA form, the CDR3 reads TGTGCCAGCAGCCAACAAGAGACCCAGTACTTC. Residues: CASSQQETQYF. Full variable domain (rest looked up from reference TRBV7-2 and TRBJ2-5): GAGVSQSPSNKVTEKGKDVELRCDPISGHTALYWYRQSLGQGLEFLIYFQGNSAPDKSGLPSDRFSAERTGGSVSTLTIQRTQQEDSAVYLCASSQQETQYFGPGTRLLVL.

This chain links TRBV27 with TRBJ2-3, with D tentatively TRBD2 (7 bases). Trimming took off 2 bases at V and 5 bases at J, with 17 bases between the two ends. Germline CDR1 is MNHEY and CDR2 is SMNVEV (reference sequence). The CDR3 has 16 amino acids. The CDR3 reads CASSLGQGGGLDTQYF. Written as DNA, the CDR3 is TGTGCCAGCAGTTTAGGACAAGGGGGAGGGCTAGATACGCAGTATTTT.

DNA for the CDR3: TGCGCCAGCAGCCAAGGCAGGGGGATCGGGGAGCTGTTTTTT. It encodes CASSQGRGIGELFF. V and J are TRBV4-3 and TRBJ2-2, with 7 bases aligning to TRBD1. This CDR3 region has 14 residues. Per the germline V gene, CDR1 is LGHNA and CDR2 is YSLEER. V was clipped by 1 base and J by 7 bases; unmatched bases: 3.

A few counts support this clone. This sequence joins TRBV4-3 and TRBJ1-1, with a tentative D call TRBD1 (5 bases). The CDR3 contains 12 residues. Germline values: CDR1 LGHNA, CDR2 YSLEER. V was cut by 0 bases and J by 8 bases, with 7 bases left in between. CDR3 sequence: CASSQEGREAFF. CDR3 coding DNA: TGCGCCAGCAGCCAAGAGGGGCGGGAAGCTTTCTTT.

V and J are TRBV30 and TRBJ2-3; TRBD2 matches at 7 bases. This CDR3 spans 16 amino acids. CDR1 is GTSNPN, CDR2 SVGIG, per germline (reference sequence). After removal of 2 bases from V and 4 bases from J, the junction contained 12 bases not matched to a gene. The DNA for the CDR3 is TGTGCCTGGAGTAACCCTGGCGGGAGTAGCGCAGATACGCAGTATTTT. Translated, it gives CAWSNPGGSSADTQYF.

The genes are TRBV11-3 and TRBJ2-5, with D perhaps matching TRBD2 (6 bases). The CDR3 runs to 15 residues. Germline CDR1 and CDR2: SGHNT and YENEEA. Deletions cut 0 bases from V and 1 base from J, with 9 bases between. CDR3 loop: CASSLDGTPQETQYF. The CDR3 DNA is TGTGCCAGCAGCTTAGACGGGACTCCCCAAGAGACCCAGTACTTC.

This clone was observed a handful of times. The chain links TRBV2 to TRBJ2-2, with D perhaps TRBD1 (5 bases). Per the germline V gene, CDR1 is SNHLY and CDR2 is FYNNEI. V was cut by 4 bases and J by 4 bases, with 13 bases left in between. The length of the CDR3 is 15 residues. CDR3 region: CASSVAQGSTGELFF. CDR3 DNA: TGTGCCAGCAGTGTTGCCCAGGGTAGCACCGGGGAGCTGTTTTTT.